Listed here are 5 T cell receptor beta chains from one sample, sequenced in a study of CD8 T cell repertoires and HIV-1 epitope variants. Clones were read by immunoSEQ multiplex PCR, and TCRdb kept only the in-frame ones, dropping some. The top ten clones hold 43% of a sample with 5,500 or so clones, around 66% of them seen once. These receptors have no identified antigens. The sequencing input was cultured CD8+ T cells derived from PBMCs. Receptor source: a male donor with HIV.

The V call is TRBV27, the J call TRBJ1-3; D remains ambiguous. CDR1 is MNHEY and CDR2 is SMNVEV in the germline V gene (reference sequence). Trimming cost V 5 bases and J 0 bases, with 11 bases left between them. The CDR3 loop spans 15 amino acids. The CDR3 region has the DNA TGTGCCAGCAGTGCGGACGGATACTCTGGAAACACCATATATTTT. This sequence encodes CASSADGYSGNTIYF.

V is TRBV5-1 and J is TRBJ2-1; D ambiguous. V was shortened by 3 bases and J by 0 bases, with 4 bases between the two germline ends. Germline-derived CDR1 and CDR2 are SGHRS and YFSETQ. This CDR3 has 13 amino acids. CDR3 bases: TGCGCCAGCAGCTCCAGCTCCTACAATGAGCAGTTCTTC. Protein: CASSSSSYNEQFF.

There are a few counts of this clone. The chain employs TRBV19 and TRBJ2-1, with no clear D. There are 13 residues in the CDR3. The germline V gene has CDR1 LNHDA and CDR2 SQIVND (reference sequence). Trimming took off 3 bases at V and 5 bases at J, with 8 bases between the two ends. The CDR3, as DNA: TGTGCCAGTAGTATCGGCAGTCACAATGAGCAGTTCTTC. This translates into CASSIGSHNEQFF.

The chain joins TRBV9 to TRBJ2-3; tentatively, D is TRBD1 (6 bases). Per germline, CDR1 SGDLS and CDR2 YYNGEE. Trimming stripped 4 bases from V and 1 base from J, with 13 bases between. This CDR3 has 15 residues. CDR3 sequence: CASSSWGRGTDTQYF. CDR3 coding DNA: TGTGCCAGCAGCTCGTGGGGGCGGGGCACAGATACGCAGTATTTT.

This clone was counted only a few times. CDR3 in amino acids: CASSGQLDKAEELYNEQFF. CDR3 DNA sequence: TGTGCCAGCAGTGGGCAATTGGATAAAGCGGAGGAGCTGTACAATGAGCAGTTCTTC. V gene TRBV28 combines with J gene TRBJ2-1, with D possibly matching TRBD2 (5 bases). Looked up from germline, CDR1 is MDHEN and CDR2 is SYDVKM. The CDR3 has 19 amino acids. Trimming shortened V by 5 bases and J by 4 bases, and 27 bases separated the two germline ends.